These T cell receptor beta chains were read from a single sample in a study of graft-versus-host responses after intestinal transplantation. These receptors lack a known antigen. Clones were read by immunoSEQ multiplex PCR, and TCRdb kept only the in-frame ones, dropping some. The sample includes about 93,000 clones, approximately 92% of them seen just once. Sequencing used unstimulated CD8+ T cells sorted from spleen or lymph node cells, obtained before intestinal transplant. Receptor source: a human donor who received an intestinal transplant. Each CDR3 is given with its conserved first and last residue. The D gene is left open where the match is weak.

D	V	J	CDR3
.	TRBV9	TRBJ2-7	CASSVDGGNSYEQYF
TRBD1	TRBV19	TRBJ1-5	CASSGDRGPNQPQHF
TRBD1	TRBV7-2	TRBJ2-5	CASSSTGGQETQYF
.	TRBV2	TRBJ1-6	CASSVDRYNSPLHF
.	TRBV5-1	TRBJ1-2	CASSLASVEGGNLYGYTF
.	TRBV5-8	TRBJ2-7	CASIMLSGYEQYF
.	TRBV6-1	TRBJ2-7	CASKLIYSYEQYF
TRBD1	TRBV29-1	TRBJ2-1	CSVRDSSYNEQFF
.	TRBV5-1	TRBJ2-7	CASSLAGLSSYEQYF
.	TRBV14	TRBJ1-6	CASSPYQRSPLHF
.	TRBV13	TRBJ2-7	CASSSGTTEQYF
.	TRBV19	TRBJ2-7	CASSMARDSYEQYF
TRBD2	TRBV19	TRBJ2-1	CASRLAGGYEQFF
.	TRBV11-2	TRBJ2-5	CASSLGPAGETQYF
TRBD1	TRBV19	TRBJ1-6	CASSLGQARTSNSPLHF
.	TRBV30	TRBJ1-2	CAWIPYNRRRTRGYTF
TRBD1	TRBV7-9	TRBJ2-7	CASSFHRDRSSYEQYF
.	TRBV4-1	TRBJ2-7	CASSQAPQASYEQYF
.	TRBV27	TRBJ2-1	CASSLGVSRNEQFF
TRBD2	TRBV15	TRBJ2-7	CATSRATGTSGNYEQYF
.	TRBV6-1	TRBJ2-7	CASSDWVGATGEQYF
.	TRBV6-5	TRBJ1-1	CASSYSNAGVSTEAFF
.	TRBV6-6	TRBJ1-1	CASSYAGGANTEAFF
.	TRBV4-1	TRBJ1-2	CASSHKIALEQTVNYGYTF
.	TRBV2	TRBJ2-3	CASSERGGISDTQYF
TRBD1	TRBV5-1	.	CASSVTGGNHYEQYF
TRBD1	TRBV28	TRBJ2-7	CASSFRDSSYEQYF
TRBD2	TRBV6-5	TRBJ2-7	CASSLSGSHEQYF
TRBD2	TRBV29-1	TRBJ2-3	CSVEGGRAMFTDTQYF
TRBD1	TRBV5-4	TRBJ1-2	CASSPWDRQANYGYTF
TRBD2	TRBV4-1	TRBJ2-2	CASSPPRAGGDTGELFF
.	TRBV19	TRBJ1-5	CASSDSSNQPQHF
.	TRBV4-2	TRBJ2-1	CASSHVGPYNEQFF
.	TRBV7-2	TRBJ2-7	CASSLAGPGTYEQYF
.	TRBV5-4	TRBJ2-7	CASSQGGYEQYF
.	TRBV4-1	TRBJ2-5	CASRQEYGGRETQYF
.	TRBV7-9	TRBJ2-7	CASSLGWSEQYF
.	TRBV5-4	TRBJ1-1	CASSQWGDTEAFF
TRBD1	TRBV11-3	TRBJ1-4	CASSEGTVYDEKLFF
TRBD2	TRBV7-8	TRBJ2-5	CASSLEGGSGGYQETQYF